This TCR beta chain was captured in a study of T cells in Graves' hyperthyroidism and ophthalmopathy (dated by TCRdb to 2018 to 2020). As for the study more broadly: To identify distinguishing TCR V-J signatures, a discovery cohort of around 98 patients was used, comprising approximately 40 with Graves' ophthalmopathy and 55 to 65 with stable Graves' hyperthyroidism. Whether ophthalmopathy could be predicted prospectively was tested in an independent validation cohort made up of 18 hyperthyroidism patients plus 17 patients who later progressed to ophthalmopathy. For training and testing, the 110 or so patients in the discovery cohort were randomly divided in a 7:3 ratio. Following sampling, methimazole starting at 30 mg daily was given to hyperthyroidism patients, and high-dose intravenous methylprednisolone was given to ophthalmopathy patients. Thyroid tissue and blood T-cell repertoires from about 6 Graves' hyperthyroidism patients were also compared in the study. TCR Vbeta CDR3 sequencing of 120 to 150 peripheral blood samples (43 ophthalmopathy, under 80 hyperthyroidism and roughly 17 progressor patients) is reported in the paper. The full study reports these points: Most expanded thyroid clonotypes (frequency above 0.001) were also detected in blood, a finding suggesting that blood repertoires may reflect thyroid immune responses. In cross-validation, a model built on a 13 V-J signature told ophthalmopathy apart from stable hyperthyroidism with over 85% sensitivity and approximately 81% specificity, and in testing the same model reached 80%/75%. No statistical method was used to fix the sample size in advance, and group allocation was not hidden from the investigators. In validation, progression to ophthalmopathy was predicted by the model with 70.59% sensitivity and 72% to 85% specificity, a median of approximately 6.5 months before onset.

For this clonotype: Its recognized antigen is unknown. No base quality values were provided; no much bigger clone lies one nucleotide off.

Stable Graves' hyperthyroidism was defined as no progression to ophthalmopathy during 18 months of follow-up. Hyperthyroidism patients were newly diagnosed, with disease duration under 2 months, and aged 18 to 65 years. Exclusion was applied to patients with uncontrolled infections, other autoimmune diseases, pregnancy or lactation. Diagnoses were based on clinical symptoms, serum thyroxine and TRAb, thyroid ultrasound and orbital computed tomography. Trizol reagent was used to extract total RNA, and RNA quality was then checked on an Agilent 2100 Bioanalyzer. Amplification of TCR beta CDR3 regions was carried out from RNA transcripts. The TCR CDR3 was subjected to a first round of RT-PCR using the HTBI primer set and the Qiagen OneStep RT-PCR kit. Libraries were constructed in a second round of multiplex PCR, after which size selection and purification were performed. Sequencing of the libraries was done on an Illumina HiSeq2000 using paired-end 100 bp reads. On the study's bioinformatics: SOAPnuke was used to process the raw data, removing reads that contained adapters or uncalled bases, had a mean Phred below 15, or lacked an exact match to the constant primer or identifier. COPE v1.2.5 was used to merge the high-quality paired reads, and each unique nucleotide sequence was defined as a clonotype. MiTCR v1.1 was used to align the clonotypes against IMGT TRBV, TRBD and TRBJ reference segments. Analysis was restricted to V-J combinations with a frequency above 0.0001, which covered 99.2% of repertoires. A TCS score was defined as the ratio of F50 (clonal expansion) to E x V (chaos), with BLOSUM62-based TCRdist applied between CDR3 peptides within each V-J. Welch's t-statistics and random forest reduced just over 500 V-J features to about 12, which were used in a naive Bayes classifier (R e1071). The Morisita-Horn index was used to measure how similar the thyroid and blood repertoires were. The public sequencing data were trimmed at Q25 with fastp and processed into clonotypes with MiXCR by TCRdb, which kept only in-frame beta chains. Every CDR3 protein is listed once, alongside the most common genes and DNA of its rows. These V and J calls originate from TCRdb's pipeline instead of the authors' own analysis. The sample has about 98,000 distinct CDR3 sequences on record, roughly 40% of them singletons. Approximately 10% of the sample lies in the top ten.

Input material: peripheral blood or thyroid tissue (not recorded which). This clonotype originated in a woman aged 25 to 39 with Graves' hyperthyroidism.

The DNA sequence is TGCAGCGCTGGGCCTAGCGGGACCCAAGAGACCCAGTACTTC. It encodes CSAGPSGTQETQYF. Here the chain combines TRBV29-1 and TRBJ2-5, and TRBD2 matches 9 of the central bases. Inclusive of the bounding cysteine and phenylalanine, the CDR3 is 14 residues long. Here the CDR3 DNA is all that survives: 42 bases in frame from base 1. After removal of 7 bases from V and 1 base from J, the junction retains 7 bases not matched to a gene. The CDR1 and CDR2 encoded by the germline V gene are SQVTM and ANQGSEA.